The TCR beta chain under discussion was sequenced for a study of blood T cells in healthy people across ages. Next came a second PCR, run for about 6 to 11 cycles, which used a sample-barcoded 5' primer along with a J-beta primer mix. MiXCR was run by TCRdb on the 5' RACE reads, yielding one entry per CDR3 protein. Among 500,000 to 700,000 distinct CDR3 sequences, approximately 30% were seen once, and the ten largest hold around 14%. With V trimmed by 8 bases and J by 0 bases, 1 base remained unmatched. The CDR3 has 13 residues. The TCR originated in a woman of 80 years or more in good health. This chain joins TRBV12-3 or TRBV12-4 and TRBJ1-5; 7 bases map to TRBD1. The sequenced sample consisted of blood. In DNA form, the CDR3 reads TGTGCCAGCGGACAGGTTAGCAATCAGCCCCAGCATTTT. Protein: CASGQVSNQPQHF.